What follows are 5 T cell receptor beta chains derived from one specimen sequenced in a study of T cells in tuberculosis. Some clones are missing from TCRdb's copy, which holds only in-frame ones; the method was immunoSEQ multiplex PCR. The sample lists roughly 44,000 clones; roughly 96% were seen once. The sample was PBMCs. Receptors were obtained from a donor aged 10 to 29 with latent tuberculosis or without tuberculosis infection.

The J gene is TRBJ2-3, the V gene TRBV11-3, with 8 bases identical to TRBD1. Trimming took 4 bases from V and 6 from J; bases not matched to a gene: 3. The CDR3 runs 13 residues. Per the germline V gene, CDR1 is SGHNT and CDR2 is YENEEA. As DNA, the CDR3 is TGTGCCAGCAGCTCCAGGGGGCCCGATACGCAGTATTTT. This encodes CASSSRGPDTQYF.

The CDR3 nucleotides are TGTGCCAGCAGGGACGGCGGTAGCAATCAGCCCCAGCATTTT. Amino acids: CASRDGGSNQPQHF. The chain combines TRBV6-4 with TRBJ1-5; D gene ambiguous. V lost 6 bases and J lost 0, with 9 bases in between. The CDR3 spans 14 residues. Germline CDR1 reads MRHNA; CDR2 reads SNTAGT.

The rearrangement uses TRBV27 and TRBJ2-7, with TRBD1 matching 7 bases. The V gene end was trimmed by 8 bases and the J gene end by 0 bases; junction bases not matched to a gene: 4. The germline V gene has CDR1 MNHEY and CDR2 SMNVEV (reference sequence). There are 13 residues in the CDR3. In DNA form, the CDR3 reads TGTGCCAGCCGAGGACAGGACTCCTACGAGCAGTACTTC. It specifies CASRGQDSYEQYF.

This rearrangement joins TRBV21-1 to TRBJ1-1; the table's D call, TRBD1, has no DNA check behind it. TRBV21-1 is an annotated pseudogene. The CDR3 length is 15 residues. The CDR3 region has the DNA TGTGCCAGCGCCACCCCGACACCTAAGAACACTGAAGCTTTCTTT. Its protein is CASATPTPKNTEAFF.

This chain uses TRBV7-7 with TRBJ2-7; D perhaps matches TRBD1 (5 bases). Germline assignment: CDR1 SSHAT and CDR2 FNYEAQ (reference sequence). V was shortened by 1 base and J by 0 bases, with 10 bases between the two germline ends. The CDR3 is made up of 15 amino acids. CDR3 protein: CASSLDWGSSYEQYF. The CDR3 DNA is TGTGCCAGCAGCTTAGATTGGGGCAGCTCCTACGAGCAGTACTTC.